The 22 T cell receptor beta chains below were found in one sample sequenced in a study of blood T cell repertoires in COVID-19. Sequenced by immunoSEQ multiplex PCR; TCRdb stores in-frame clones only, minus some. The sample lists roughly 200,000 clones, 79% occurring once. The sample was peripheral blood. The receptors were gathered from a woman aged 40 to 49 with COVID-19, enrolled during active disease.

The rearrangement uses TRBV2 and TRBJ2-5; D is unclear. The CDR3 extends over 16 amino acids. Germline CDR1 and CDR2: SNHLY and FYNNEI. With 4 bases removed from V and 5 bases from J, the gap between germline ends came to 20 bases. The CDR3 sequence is CASSGFGAPTAETQYF. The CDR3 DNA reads TGTGCCAGCAGTGGATTCGGAGCGCCGACTGCGGAGACCCAGTACTTC. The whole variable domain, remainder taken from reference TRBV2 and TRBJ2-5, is EPEVTQTPSHQVTQMGQEVILRCVPISNHLYFYWYRQILGQKVEFLVSFYNNEISEKSEIFDDQFSVERPDGSNFTLKIRSTKLEDSAMYFCASSGFGAPTAETQYFGPGTRLLVL.

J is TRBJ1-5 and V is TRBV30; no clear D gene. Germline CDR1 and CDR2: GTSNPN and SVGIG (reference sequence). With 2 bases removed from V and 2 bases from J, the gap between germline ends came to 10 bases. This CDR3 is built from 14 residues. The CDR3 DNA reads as TGTGCCTGGAGTTATCTAACGGGCAATCAGCCCCAGCATTTT. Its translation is CAWSYLTGNQPQHF. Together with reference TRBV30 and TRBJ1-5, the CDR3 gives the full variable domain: SQTIHQWPATLVQPVGSPLSLECTVEGTSNPNLYWYRQAAGRGLQLLFYSVGIGQISSEVPQNLSASRPQDRQFILSSKKLLLSDSGFYLCAWSYLTGNQPQHFGDGTRLSIL.

CDR3 protein: CASSLQAGGRLAKNIQYF. The CDR3 DNA reads TGTGCCAGCAGCTTACAAGCGGGAGGACGCCTAGCCAAAAACATTCAGTACTTC. V and J are TRBV7-2 and TRBJ2-4, with 9 positions matching TRBD2. This CDR3 has 18 residues. V was pared by 2 bases and J by 0 bases, with 8 bases of the junction left unmatched. Germline assignment: CDR1 SGHTA and CDR2 FQGNSA.

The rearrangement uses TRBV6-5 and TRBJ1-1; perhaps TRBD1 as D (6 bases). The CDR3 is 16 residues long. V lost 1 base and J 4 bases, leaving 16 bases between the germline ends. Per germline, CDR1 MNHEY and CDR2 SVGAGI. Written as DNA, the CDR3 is TGTGCCAGCAGTTACTTGGACCTACAGGGTATCACTGAAGCTTTCTTT. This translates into CASSYLDLQGITEAFF.

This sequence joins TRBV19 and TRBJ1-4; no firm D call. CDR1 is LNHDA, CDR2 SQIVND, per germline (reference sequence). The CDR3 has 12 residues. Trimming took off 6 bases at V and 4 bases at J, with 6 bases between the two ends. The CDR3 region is CASRQVNEKLFF. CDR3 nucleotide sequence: TGTGCCAGTAGGCAGGTTAATGAAAAACTGTTTTTT.

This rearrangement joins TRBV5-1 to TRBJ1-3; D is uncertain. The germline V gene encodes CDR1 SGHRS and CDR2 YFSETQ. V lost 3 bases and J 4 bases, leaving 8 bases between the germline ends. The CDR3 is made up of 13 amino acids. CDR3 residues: CASSSLQGNTIYF. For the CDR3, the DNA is TGCGCCAGCAGCTCTCTACAGGGAAACACCATATATTTT.

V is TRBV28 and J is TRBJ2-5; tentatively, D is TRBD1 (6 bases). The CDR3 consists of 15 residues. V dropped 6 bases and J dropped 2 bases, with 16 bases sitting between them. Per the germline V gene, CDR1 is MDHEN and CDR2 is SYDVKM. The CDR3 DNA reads TGTGCCAGCAGAGGGGGTTCGATGGATCAAGAGACCCAGTACTTC. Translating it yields CASRGGSMDQETQYF.

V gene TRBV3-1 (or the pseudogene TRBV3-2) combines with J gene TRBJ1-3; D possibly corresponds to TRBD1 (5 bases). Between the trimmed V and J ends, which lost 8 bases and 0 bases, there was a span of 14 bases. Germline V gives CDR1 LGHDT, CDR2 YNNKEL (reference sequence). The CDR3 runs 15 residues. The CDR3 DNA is TGTGCCAGCGGCTCGTACAGGAGCTCTGGAAACACCATATATTTT. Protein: CASGSYRSSGNTIYF.

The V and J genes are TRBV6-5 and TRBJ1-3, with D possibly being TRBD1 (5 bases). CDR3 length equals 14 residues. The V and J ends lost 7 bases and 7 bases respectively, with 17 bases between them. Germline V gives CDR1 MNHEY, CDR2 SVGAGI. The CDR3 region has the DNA TGTGCCAGCAAGTTCGGGACTCTAGGGAACACCATATATTTT. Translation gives CASKFGTLGNTIYF.

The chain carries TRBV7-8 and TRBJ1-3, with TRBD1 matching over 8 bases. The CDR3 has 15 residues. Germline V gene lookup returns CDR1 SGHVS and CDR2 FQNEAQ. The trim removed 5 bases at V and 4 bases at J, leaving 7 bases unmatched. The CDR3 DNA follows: TGTGCCAGCAGCAAGTTGGACAGGGCCGGAAACACCATATATTTT. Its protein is CASSKLDRAGNTIYF.

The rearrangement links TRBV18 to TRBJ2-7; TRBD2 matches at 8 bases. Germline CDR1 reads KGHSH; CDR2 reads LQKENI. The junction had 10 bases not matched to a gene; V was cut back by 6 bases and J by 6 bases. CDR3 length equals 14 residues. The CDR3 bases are TGTGCCAGCTCCCGGGGGAGCGGGAGTCCCGAGCAGTACTTC. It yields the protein CASSRGSGSPEQYF.

The DNA of the CDR3 is TGCGCCAGCAGCCGGGGGACTAGCGGGGGATACAATGAGCAGTTCTTC. Protein product: CASSRGTSGGYNEQFF. The gene calls are TRBV5-1 and TRBJ2-1, with 14 nucleotides matching TRBD2. The V segment lost 4 bases and the J segment 4 bases; nucleotides outside the gene matches: 4. Germline V CDR1 and CDR2: SGHRS, YFSETQ. The CDR3 has 16 amino acids.

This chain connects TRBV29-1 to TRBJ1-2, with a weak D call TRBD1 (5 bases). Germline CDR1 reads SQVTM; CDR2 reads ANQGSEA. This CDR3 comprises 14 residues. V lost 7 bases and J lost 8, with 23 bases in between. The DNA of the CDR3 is TGCAGCGCCGACCTGGGGGGGAGGGCACACGGCTACACCTTC. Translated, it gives CSADLGGRAHGYTF. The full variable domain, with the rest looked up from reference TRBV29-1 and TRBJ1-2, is SAVISQKPSRDICQRGTSLTIQCQVDSQVTMMFWYRQQPGQSLTLIATANQGSEATYESGFVIDKFPISRPNLTFSTLTVSNMSPEDSSIYLCSADLGGRAHGYTFGSGTRLTVV.

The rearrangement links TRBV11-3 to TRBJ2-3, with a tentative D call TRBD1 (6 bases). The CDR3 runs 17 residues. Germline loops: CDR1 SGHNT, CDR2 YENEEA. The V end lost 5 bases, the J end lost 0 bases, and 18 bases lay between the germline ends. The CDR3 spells CASSAYSPGVSTDTQYF. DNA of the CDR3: TGTGCCAGCAGCGCCTACTCACCAGGGGTGAGCACAGATACGCAGTATTTT. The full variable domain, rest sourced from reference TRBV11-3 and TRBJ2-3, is EAGVVQSPRYKIIEKKQPVAFWCNPISGHNTLYWYLQNLGQGPELLIRYENEEAVDDSQLPKDRFSAERLKGVDSTLKIQPAELGDSAVYLCASSAYSPGVSTDTQYFGPGTRLTVL.

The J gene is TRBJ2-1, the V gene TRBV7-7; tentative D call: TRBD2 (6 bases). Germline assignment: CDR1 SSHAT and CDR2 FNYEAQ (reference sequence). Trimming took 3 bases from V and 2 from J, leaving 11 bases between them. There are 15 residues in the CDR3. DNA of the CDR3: TGTGCCAGCAGCTTGGATAGCGGCCCCTACAATGAGCAGTTCTTC. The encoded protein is CASSLDSGPYNEQFF. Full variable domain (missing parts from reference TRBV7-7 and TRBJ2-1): GAGVSQSPRYKVTKRGQDVTLRCDPISSHATLYWYQQALGQGPEFLTYFNYEAQPDKSGLPSDRFSAERPEGSISTLTIQRTEQRDSAMYRCASSLDSGPYNEQFFGPGTRLTVL.

CDR3 sequence reads: CASSLPDRTNYEQYF. CDR3 sequence (DNA): TGCGCCAGCAGCTTACCGGACAGGACGAACTACGAGCAGTACTTC. This chain uses TRBV5-1 with TRBJ2-7; 7 nucleotides line up with TRBD1. The V and J ends lost 2 bases and 3 bases, in that order; junction bases with no gene match: 8. CDR1 and CDR2 from the germline V gene are SGHRS and YFSETQ. The CDR3 is 15 residues long.

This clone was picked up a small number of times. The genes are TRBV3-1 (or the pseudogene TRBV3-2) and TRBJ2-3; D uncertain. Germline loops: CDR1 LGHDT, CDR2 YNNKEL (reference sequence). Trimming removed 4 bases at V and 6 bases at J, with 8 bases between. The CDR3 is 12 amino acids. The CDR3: CASSLSMDTQYF. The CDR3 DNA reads TGTGCCAGCAGCCTCAGTATGGATACGCAGTATTTT.

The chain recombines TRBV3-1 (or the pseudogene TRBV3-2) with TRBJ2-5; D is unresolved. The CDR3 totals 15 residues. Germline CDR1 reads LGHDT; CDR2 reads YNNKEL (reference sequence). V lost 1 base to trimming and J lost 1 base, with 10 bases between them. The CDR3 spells CASSQGWATQETQYF. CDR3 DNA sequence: TGTGCCAGCAGCCAAGGCTGGGCGACCCAAGAGACCCAGTACTTC.

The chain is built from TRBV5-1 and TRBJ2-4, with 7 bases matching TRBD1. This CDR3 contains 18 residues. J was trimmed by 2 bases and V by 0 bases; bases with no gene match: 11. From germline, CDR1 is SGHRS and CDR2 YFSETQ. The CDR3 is CASSLVARTGITKNIQYF. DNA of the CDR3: TGCGCCAGCAGCTTGGTGGCCCGGACAGGTATTACCAAAAACATTCAGTACTTC.

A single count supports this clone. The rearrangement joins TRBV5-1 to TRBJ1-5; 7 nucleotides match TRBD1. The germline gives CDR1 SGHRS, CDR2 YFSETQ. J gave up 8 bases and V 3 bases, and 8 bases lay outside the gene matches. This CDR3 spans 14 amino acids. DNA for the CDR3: TGCGCCAGCAGCTCGACAGGGCCTGATGAGCCCCAGCATTTT. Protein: CASSSTGPDEPQHF.

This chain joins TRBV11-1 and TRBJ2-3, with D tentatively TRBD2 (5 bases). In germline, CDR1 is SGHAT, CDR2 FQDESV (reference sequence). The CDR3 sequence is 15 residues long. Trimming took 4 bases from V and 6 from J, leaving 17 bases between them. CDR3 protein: CASSSMAGGRDTQYF. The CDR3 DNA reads TGTGCCAGCAGCTCAATGGCGGGTGGAAGGGATACGCAGTATTTT. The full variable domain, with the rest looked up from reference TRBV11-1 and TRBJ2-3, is EAEVAQSPRYKITEKSQAVAFWCDPISGHATLYWYRQILGQGPELLVQFQDESVVDDSQLPKDRFSAERLKGVDSTLKIQPAELGDSAMYLCASSSMAGGRDTQYFGPGTRLTVL.

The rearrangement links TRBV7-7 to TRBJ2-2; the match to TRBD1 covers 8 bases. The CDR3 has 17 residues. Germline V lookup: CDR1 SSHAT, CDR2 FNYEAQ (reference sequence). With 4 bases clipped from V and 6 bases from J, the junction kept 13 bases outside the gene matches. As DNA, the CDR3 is TGTGCCAGCAGCTCCATAGTCCGGACAGGGTTCTCCGGGGAGCTGTTTTTT. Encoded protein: CASSSIVRTGFSGELFF.